This TCR beta chain was captured by sequencing in a study of T cell clonotyping in hematopoietic cell transplantation. Trimming stripped 9 bases from V and 1 base from J, with 15 bases between. The CDR3 loop spans 14 amino acids. Germline CDR1 MNHEY, CDR2 SVGAGI. Comments on this clone: Its specificity is not known.

This table comes from immunoSEQ multiplex PCR, and its TCRdb copy is limited to in-frame clones, with some not included. The profile shows 27,000 or so clones, 90% to 97% of them singletons. Study-wide points: No sorting was done, leaving CD4 and CD8 contributions mixed. Few recipient clonotypes overlapped donors; over 95% were de novo at given depth. Higher Inverse Simpson Index values in graft donor and pretransplant recipient predicted broader posttransplant TCR diversity. After transplant, recipient diversity fell while pathologically expanded clonotypes grew through day 180.

V gene TRBV6-5 combines with J gene TRBJ1-2, with D tentatively TRBD1 (6 bases). The clonotype originates from a man aged 50-59 years in good health. Some clones in this sample may be carry-over from other donors' samples. The sample consisted of peripheral blood mononuclear cells. CDR3 DNA sequence: TGTGCCAGTGGGGGGAGGGACATTAACTATGGCTACACCTTC. It codes for CASGGRDINYGYTF.